One sample yielded the 8 T cell receptor beta chains listed below, sequenced in a study of blood T cell repertoires in COVID-19 (dated by TCRdb to 2020 to 2021). Libraries were prepared through the immunoSEQ multiplex PCR assay. TCRdb re-hosts the immuneACCESS table, in-frame sequences only. Its copies lack some clones; in the studies checked, an unresolved V gene accounts for under half of them, and the cause for the rest is not known. For this sample there are 200,000 or so clones; roughly 82% appear just once. Under 5.5% of the sample is in the top ten clones. The sequencing sample was made of peripheral blood. The source is a woman between 25 and 40 years old with acute or convalescent COVID-19.

Concerning this clone itself: Other DNA sequences within the sample encode an identical CDR3. The rearrangement links TRBV2 to TRBJ2-5; 11 bases are a match to TRBD2. Looked up from germline, CDR1 is SNHLY and CDR2 is FYNNEI. Germline trimming cut 2 bases from V and 4 bases from J; bases unmatched to any gene: 0. The CDR3 is made up of 14 amino acids. The CDR3 DNA reads TGTGCCAGCAGTGAAACTAGCGGGGGAGAGACCCAGTACTTC. Residues: CASSETSGGETQYF.

The chain recombines TRBV5-1 with TRBJ2-5, with D possibly being TRBD2 (6 bases). V was trimmed by 3 bases and J by 5 bases, leaving 20 bases between them. Germline CDR1 is SGHRS and CDR2 is YFSETQ. CDR3 length equals 16 residues. The CDR3 loop reads CASSSNWTTRLETQYF. CDR3 nucleotide sequence: TGCGCCAGCAGCTCAAATTGGACTACACGATTGGAGACCCAGTACTTC.

The chain has TRBV14 and TRBJ1-4; maybe TRBD1 (5 bases). Trimming took 4 bases from V and 3 from J, leaving 12 bases between them. The CDR3 consists of 15 residues. The germline CDR1 and CDR2 sequences are SGHDN and FVKESK. As DNA, the CDR3 is TGTGCCAGCAGCCCCAGAAGGGGCCCTAATGAAAAACTGTTTTTT. The encoded protein is CASSPRRGPNEKLFF.

V and J are TRBV10-3 and TRBJ1-2; TRBD1 matches at 7 bases. This CDR3 is built from 11 residues. V lost 8 bases, J lost 7 bases, and 4 bases stayed unmatched. Per germline, CDR1 ENHRY and CDR2 SYGVKD. CDR3 bases: TGTGCCATCTCAGGGGGATCTGGCTACACCTTC. The encoded protein is CAISGGSGYTF.

Here the CDR3 reads CASSEATYNAGGLYEQFF. CDR3 nucleotides: TGTGCCAGCAGTGAAGCGACATATAACGCGGGGGGGCTCTATGAGCAGTTCTTC. The chain uses TRBV6-1 and TRBJ2-1; 9 bases line up with TRBD2. V was pared by 0 bases and J by 8 bases, with 14 bases of the junction left unmatched. This CDR3 contains 18 residues. Looked up from germline, CDR1 is MNHNS and CDR2 is SASEGT.

The chain joins TRBV30 to TRBJ1-1; tentatively, D is TRBD1 (6 bases). This CDR3 region has 14 residues. V was cut by 3 bases and J by 1 base, with 12 bases left in between. Germline values: CDR1 GTSNPN, CDR2 SVGIG (reference sequence). The CDR3 reads CAWRVPGANTEAFF. The CDR3 DNA sequence: TGTGCCTGGAGAGTCCCAGGGGCGAACACTGAAGCTTTCTTT.

This clone was recorded only once. The chain employs TRBV7-5 and TRBJ1-6. TRBV7-5 is an annotated pseudogene. This CDR3 region has 19 residues. CDR3 coding DNA: TGTGTCAGAAGCTTAGGAGTGGTACCCTTGAGCTCCTATAATTCACCCCTCCACTTT. Its protein product is CVRSLGVVPLSSYNSPLHF.

This clone appeared a few times. The junction does not match germline at one end; this may be a read error. The chain combines TRBV2 with TRBJ2-7, with 8 positions matching TRBD1. The germline gives CDR1 SNHLY, CDR2 FYNNEI. The length of the CDR3 is 14 residues. The CDR3 sequence: CASRDRVMRYAQYF. In DNA form, the CDR3 reads TGTGCCAGCAGGGACAGGGTGATGCGGTACGCGCAGTACTTC.